Listed here are 21 T cell receptor beta chains from one sample, sequenced in a study of PD-L1 blockade in urothelial cancer. Assay: immunoSEQ multiplex PCR; the TCRdb copy retains only in-frame clones and omits some. The table shows roughly 110,000 clones, with around 93% occurring only once. Sample time point: peripheral blood 6 weeks after treatment start. The sample was PBMCs, taken around atezolizumab (anti-PD-L1) treatment. These receptors came from a man in his sixties with urothelial cancer.

J is TRBJ2-7 and V is TRBV25-1; no clear D gene. CDR1 is MGHDK and CDR2 is SYGVNS in the germline V gene. Trimming shortened V by 8 bases and J by 5 bases, and 7 bases separated the two germline ends. This CDR3 is 10 amino acids long. DNA for the CDR3: TGTGCCAGCCCTACGAACGAGCAGTACTTC. Translated: CASPTNEQYF.

The chain is built from TRBV19 and TRBJ2-1, with TRBD2 matching 7 bases. This CDR3 region has 14 residues. V trimming: 10 bases; J trimming: 4 bases; junction bases outside the gene matches: 10. Germline assignment: CDR1 LNHDA and CDR2 SQIVND (reference sequence). DNA for the CDR3: TGTGCCACGGGGCCCGGGGGGACGTACAATGAGCAGTTCTTC. Translating gives CATGPGGTYNEQFF. The variable domain in full, completed from reference TRBV19 and TRBJ2-1, reads DGGITQSPKYLFRKEGQNVTLSCEQNLNHDAMYWYRQDPGQGLRLIYYSQIVNDFQKGDIAEGYSVSREKKESFPLTVTSAQKNPTAFYLCATGPGGTYNEQFFGPGTRLTVL.

The rearrangement joins TRBV2 to TRBJ1-5, with D uncertain. The CDR3 loop spans 12 amino acids. CDR1 is SNHLY and CDR2 is FYNNEI in the germline V gene. Between the trimmed V and J ends, which lost 6 bases and 7 bases, there was a span of 10 bases. CDR3 protein: CASRPGGQPQHF. The CDR3, as DNA: TGTGCCAGCAGACCCGGCGGCCAGCCCCAGCATTTT.

This sequence joins TRBV6-6 and TRBJ2-1, with TRBD2 identical over 7 bases. CDR1 is MNHNY, CDR2 SVGAGI, per germline (reference sequence). The CDR3 runs 14 residues. Trimming took 6 bases from V and 5 from J; bases not matched to a gene: 7. CDR3: CASRGGVVDNEQFF. CDR3 DNA sequence: TGTGCCAGCAGGGGAGGGGTTGTAGACAATGAGCAGTTCTTC.

The chain recombines TRBV11-3 with TRBJ2-1, with 10 bases matching TRBD2. This CDR3 spans 15 amino acids. Looked up from germline, CDR1 is SGHNT and CDR2 is YENEEA. With 5 bases clipped from V and 9 bases from J, the junction kept 10 bases outside the gene matches. CDR3 loop: CASSRAASGSGEQFF. CDR3 in DNA: TGTGCCAGCAGCAGGGCGGCTAGCGGGAGTGGTGAGCAGTTCTTC.

V gene TRBV7-3 combines with J gene TRBJ2-3, with 9 bases lining up with TRBD2. This CDR3 spans 15 amino acids. In germline, CDR1 is SGHTA, CDR2 FQGTGA. J lost 6 bases, V lost 2 bases, and 6 bases had no gene match. CDR3 nucleotide sequence: TGTGCCAGCAGCTTAGTGACTAGCGGAGCCGATACGCAGTATTTT. This encodes CASSLVTSGADTQYF.

In this sample, this clone turned up once. Other DNA sequences in the same sample also yield this CDR3. J is TRBJ2-7 and V is TRBV7-2; 7 bases align to TRBD1. This CDR3 is built from 13 residues. The trim removed 1 base at V and 6 bases at J, leaving 3 bases unmatched. Germline V gene data show CDR1 as SGHTA and CDR2 as FQGNSA. CDR3 residues: CASSLGQGAEQYF. Written as DNA, the CDR3 is TGTGCCAGCAGCTTAGGACAGGGCGCCGAGCAGTACTTC.

This chain connects TRBV4-2 to TRBJ2-4; 10 bases align to TRBD1. This CDR3 region has 19 residues. Germline V CDR1 and CDR2: LGHNA, YNFKEQ. Trimming took 4 bases from V and 0 from J; bases not matched to a gene: 12. DNA of the CDR3: TGTGCCAGCAGCCGGCGGGGGACAGGGGAGACCTTAGCCAAAAACATTCAGTACTTC. Encoded protein: CASSRRGTGETLAKNIQYF.

V is TRBV7-8 and J is TRBJ2-3; TRBD2 matches 7 bases. Germline CDR1 SGHVS, CDR2 FQNEAQ. The trim removed 6 bases at V and 2 bases at J, leaving 8 bases unmatched. The CDR3 is 15 amino acids. CDR3: CASRENSGYTDTQYF. CDR3 coding DNA: TGTGCCAGCAGAGAGAATAGCGGGTACACAGATACGCAGTATTTT.

CDR3 in DNA: TGTGCCAGCAGTTACTCGAAGAGGGGAGGTTCACCCCTCCACTTT. Translated, it gives CASSYSKRGGSPLHF. The chain carries TRBV6-5 and TRBJ1-6; D may be TRBD1 (5 bases). This CDR3 region has 15 residues. Germline V CDR1 and CDR2: MNHEY, SVGAGI. The germline V and J ends were trimmed by 0 bases and 9 bases, with 12 bases remaining between them.

The V gene is TRBV4-3, the J gene TRBJ2-1, with TRBD2 as a possible D gene (5 bases). Deletions cut 0 bases from V and 0 bases from J, with 9 bases between. The germline V gene has CDR1 LGHNA and CDR2 YSLEER. This CDR3 contains 16 residues. The CDR3 loop reads CASSQESSPSYNEQFF. CDR3 bases: TGCGCCAGCAGCCAAGAATCTAGCCCCTCCTACAATGAGCAGTTCTTC.

The rearrangement uses TRBV29-1 and TRBJ2-7; D not certain. CDR3 length: 13 residues. Germline CDR1 reads SQVTM; CDR2 reads ANQGSEA. The V gene lost 6 bases and the J gene lost 2 bases, with 14 bases spanning the gap. The CDR3 here is CSVSETPPYEQYF. The DNA of the CDR3 is TGCAGCGTGTCAGAGACACCCCCCTACGAGCAGTACTTC.

Concerning this clone: This sample includes further DNA sequences coding for the same CDR3. This chain links TRBV2 with TRBJ1-1; TRBD1 agrees at 11 bases. The CDR3 contains 15 residues. Unmatched junction bases numbered 4, after V lost 3 bases and J lost 4 bases. Germline lookup yields CDR1 SNHLY and CDR2 FYNNEI. The CDR3 reads CASSEDRGRGTEAFF. Written as DNA, the CDR3 is TGTGCCAGCAGTGAGGACAGGGGGCGCGGCACTGAAGCTTTCTTT.

Written as DNA, the CDR3 is TGTGCCAGTAGCGGGACAGGGGCTGAAGCTTTCTTT. It is translated as CASSGTGAEAFF. The chain carries TRBV19 and TRBJ1-1; TRBD1 aligns across 10 bases. The CDR3 has 12 residues. The V gene end was trimmed by 6 bases and the J gene end by 6 bases; junction bases not matched to a gene: 1. Germline CDR1 LNHDA, CDR2 SQIVND (reference sequence).

The chain recombines TRBV18 with TRBJ1-4; possible D gene TRBD1, 5 bases. V lost 3 bases, J lost 2 bases, and 7 bases lay in between. CDR3 length equals 14 residues. CDR1 and CDR2 (germline): KGHSH, LQKENI. In nucleotides, the CDR3 is TGTGCCAGCTCACCCGCAGGGACTAATGAAAAACTGTTTTTT. This gives the protein CASSPAGTNEKLFF.

The V gene is TRBV4-1, the J gene TRBJ1-4, with 8 bases lining up with TRBD1. The CDR3 runs to 16 residues. The V and J ends lost 0 bases and 7 bases, in that order; junction bases with no gene match: 7. Looked up from germline, CDR1 is MGHRA and CDR2 is YSYEKL. Here the CDR3 DNA reads TGCGCCAGCAGCCAAGATCAAGGGACAGGTGGTGAAAAACTGTTTTTT. Its translation is CASSQDQGTGGEKLFF.

This clone was detected only once. The chain couples TRBV5-8 to TRBJ1-5; D is possibly TRBD1 (5 bases). CDR3 length: 17 residues. Trimming removed 4 bases at V and 0 bases at J, with 17 bases between. Germline lookup yields CDR1 SGHTS and CDR2 YDEGEE. CDR3 nucleotide sequence: TGTGCCAGCAGCCAGTGGGGCAGCCTATATAGCAATCAGCCCCAGCATTTT. The encoded protein is CASSQWGSLYSNQPQHF.

The V and J genes are TRBV7-2 and TRBJ2-3; D gene uncertain. Germline loops: CDR1 SGHTA, CDR2 FQGNSA. V gave up 2 bases and J gave up 2 bases, with 8 bases separating them. This CDR3 region has 14 residues. In nucleotides, the CDR3 is TGTGCCAGCAGCTTATCTGTCTCCACAGATACGCAGTATTTT. Translation: CASSLSVSTDTQYF.

The rearrangement uses TRBV2 and TRBJ2-5; 14 positions agree with TRBD2. CDR1 is SNHLY, CDR2 FYNNEI, per germline. The trim removed 6 bases at V and 1 base at J, leaving 4 bases unmatched. The CDR3 spans 16 residues. The CDR3 DNA is TGTGCCAGCAGGCTCGGGACTAGCGGGGGCCAAGAGACCCAGTACTTC. This codes for CASRLGTSGGQETQYF.

This rearrangement joins TRBV6-5 to TRBJ2-5, with 8 positions matching TRBD1. V shed 5 bases and J 3 bases; nucleotides not matched to a gene: 5. The length of the CDR3 is 14 residues. The germline V gene encodes CDR1 MNHEY and CDR2 SVGAGI. The CDR3 DNA is TGTGCCAGCAGTCCACAGGGGGGAAAAGAGACCCAGTACTTC. Translating gives CASSPQGGKETQYF.

The rearrangement links TRBV6-5 to TRBJ2-1; 8 positions match TRBD1. CDR1 MNHEY and CDR2 SVGAGI come from the germline V gene. The V and J ends lost 6 bases and 0 bases, in that order; junction bases with no gene match: 4. This CDR3 has 15 residues. The CDR3 sequence: CASRRQGSSYNEQFF. CDR3 coding DNA: TGTGCCAGCAGGCGACAGGGGAGCTCCTACAATGAGCAGTTCTTC.